The T cell receptor beta chain under discussion was sequenced for a study of blood T cell repertoires in COVID-19 (dated by TCRdb to 2018 to 2021). Context from the whole study: Collaborator samples came from the United States, Italy and Spain and covered acute and convalescent phases of COVID-19. The prospective study material was composed of cDNA or gDNA derived from T cells, B-cell-depleted T cells, or PBMCs. Subjects who had been exposed to COVID-19, were actively infected with it, or had recovered from it provided the deeply sampled blood TCRbeta repertoires that made up the dataset. The repertoires were released in a freely available public database meant as a resource for research on the immune response to SARS-CoV-2. The samples were drawn from the first 160 participants of the ongoing ImmuneRACE study and from over 950 subjects provided by 6 global collaborators. A de-identified subject ID, COVID-19 status, age in years and sex were almost always included in the sample metadata. Where HLA class I and class II types were available, the types were taken from metadata supplied by the sample provider, not from assay-based typing.

Whole blood was collected in K2EDTA tubes by collaborating institutions according to the institutions' own protocols. Collaborator samples were shipped for TCRbeta analysis as frozen whole blood, isolated PBMCs, or DNA extracted from either sample type. Relative to germline, V is 3 bases shorter and J is 3 bases shorter, with 20 bases between their ends. CDR1 and CDR2 were assigned from the germline V gene as SGDLS and YYNGEE. Spanning cysteine to phenylalanine, the CDR3 consists of 17 amino acids. Only the CDR3 DNA is retained, 51 bases long and in frame from the first base. About this clone: It lacks a known antigen. Per-base qualities were not stored, and no clone one base away is much larger.

TCRbeta CDR3 regions were amplified from genomic DNA using the immunoSEQ Assay, a bias-controlled multiplex PCR. In the original analysis: Within the assay, amplification of reference gene primers was used to estimate how many nucleated cells each sample contained. To quantify the absolute abundance of each unique TCRbeta CDR3 rearrangement, sequence reads were collapsed and filtered. Productive Simpson clonality was computed per sample as the square root of Simpson's diversity index over productive rearrangements. What TCRdb holds here is the immuneACCESS table cut down to in-frame rearrangements. Part of the clones is not present; checked against another copy, under half of the missing clones reflect an unresolved V gene, and the others are unexplained. V and J calls and clone size are as listed in that table; D and trimming were resolved from the DNA. This sample has around 140,000 clones in its table, and approximately 88% of those were observed once. The ten largest account for 1.8% of the sample.

Beyond this particular receptor, the publication reports: The amount of clinical and demographic metadata varied by source and participant and was provided uncurated.

This chain joins TRBV9 to TRBJ2-3; TRBD1 is a weak D gene call, 8 bases matching. The specimen sequenced was peripheral blood. The TCR sequence derives from an older man with acute or convalescent COVID-19. The CDR3 protein sequence reads: CASSERDGQGRTDTQYF. The bases are TGTGCCAGCAGCGAGCGGGACGGACAGGGACGTACAGATACGCAGTATTTT.